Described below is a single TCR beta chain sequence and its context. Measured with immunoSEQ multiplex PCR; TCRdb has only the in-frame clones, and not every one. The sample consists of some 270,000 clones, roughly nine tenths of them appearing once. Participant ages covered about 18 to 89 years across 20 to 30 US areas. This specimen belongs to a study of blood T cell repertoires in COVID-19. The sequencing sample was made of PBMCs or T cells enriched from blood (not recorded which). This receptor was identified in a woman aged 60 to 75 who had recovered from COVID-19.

CDR3 sequence reads: CASSAGTLSTDTQYF. The CDR3 bases are TGTGCCAGCAGTGCCGGGACACTCAGCACAGATACGCAGTATTTT. This chain uses TRBV6-4 with TRBJ2-3; D is possibly TRBD1 (6 bases). Germline CDR1 and CDR2: MRHNA and SNTAGT. The V and J ends lost 4 bases and 0 bases respectively, with 11 bases between them. This CDR3 has 15 amino acids.